This T cell receptor beta chain was identified in a study of cytomegalovirus exposure and HLA in healthy donors. CDR3 length equals 14 residues. Trimming cost V 3 bases and J 1 base; bases outside gene matches: 1. CDR1 and CDR2 (germline): MNHEY, SMNVEV (reference sequence). PCR primers comprised 60 Vbeta and 13 Jbeta primers. Method: immunoSEQ multiplex PCR; TCRdb's copy keeps in-frame clones and lacks some. This table holds some 180,000 clones, more than 75% found once. To note about this clone: Its target is unknown.

Study results and caveats: Rarity marked most TCR sequences, yet some public TCRs occurred in many donors. Altogether, some 170 TCR beta chains were recorded as cytomegalovirus-associated. The Asian-associated ancestry cluster reportedly had fewer N-insertions than the approximately 630-donor mean in a later analysis. Diagnosis of cytomegalovirus status made by the classifier reportedly showed high specificity and sensitivity.

The gene calls are TRBV27 and TRBJ2-7; 9 bases match TRBD1. The sequenced sample consisted of PBMCs. The TCR comes from a man aged 30 to 45 in good health and CMV-seropositive. The CDR3 spells CASSFGTGSYEQYF. CDR3 nucleotides: TGTGCCAGCAGTTTCGGGACAGGGTCCTACGAGCAGTACTTC.